One and the same sample provided the 32 T cell receptor beta chains below, sequenced in a study of T-cell reconstitution after alpha-beta-depleted transplantation in children. Construction of the TCRbeta library involved unique molecular identifiers. TCRdb redid the calling of the PCR reads with MiXCR, one entry per CDR3 protein. The sample shows a few hundred thousand distinct CDR3 sequences, about a quarter of them seen only once. Specimen: PBMCs, collected before TCRalphabeta/CD19-depleted stem cell transplant. These receptors originate from a boy in the first two years of life with Wiskott-Aldrich syndrome, due to receive a stem cell transplant.

This clonotype came up a few times. This chain uses TRBV5-1 with TRBJ2-7, with TRBD1 identical over 12 bases. V lost 4 bases, J lost 6 bases, and 8 bases stayed unmatched. The CDR3 sequence is 15 residues long. From germline, CDR1 is SGHRS and CDR2 YFSETQ. CDR3 amino acids: CASSPEGTGGAEQYF. In DNA form, the CDR3 reads TGCGCCAGCAGCCCGGAGGGGACAGGGGGCGCCGAGCAGTACTTC.

V usage is TRBV2 and J usage is TRBJ2-7; D unclear. The CDR3 spans 13 residues. CDR1 and CDR2 from the germline V gene are SNHLY and FYNNEI. The ends were cut back, 1 base at V and 12 bases at J, with 16 bases in the middle. CDR3 DNA sequence: TGTGCCAGCAGTGAAGAAGTGGCGAGAGAGTCGTACTTC. Its protein is CASSEEVARESYF. The full variable domain, in which reference TRBV2 and TRBJ2-7 provide the parts outside the CDR3, is EPEVTQTPSHQVTQMGQEVILRCVPISNHLYFYWYRQILGQKVEFLVSFYNNEISEKSEIFDDQFSVERPDGSNFTLKIRSTKLEDSAMYFCASSEEVARESYFGPGTRLTVT.

V is TRBV5-1 and J is TRBJ1-2; TRBD1 matches at 7 bases. CDR3 size: 15 residues. The germline V gene encodes CDR1 SGHRS and CDR2 YFSETQ. J was trimmed by 0 bases and V by 4 bases; bases with no gene match: 6. DNA of the CDR3: TGCGCCAGCAGCACTGGGACAGATTCTAACTATGGCTACACCTTC. Protein: CASSTGTDSNYGYTF.

V usage is TRBV5-8 and J usage is TRBJ2-4; D ambiguous. This CDR3 spans 15 amino acids. V shed 0 bases and J shed 3 bases, with 10 bases lying between them. CDR1 and CDR2 (germline): SGHTS, YDEGEE. In DNA form, the CDR3 reads TGTGCCAGCAGCTTGGGTGTCATAAACAAAAACATTCAGTACTTC. Protein: CASSLGVINKNIQYF. Drawing the rest from reference TRBV5-8 and TRBJ2-4, the complete variable domain is EAGVTQSPTHLIKTRGQQATLRCSPISGHTSVYWYQQALGLGLQFLLWYDEGEERNRGNFPPRFSGRQFPNYSSELNVNALELEDSALYLCASSLGVINKNIQYFGAGTRLSVL.

Of note for this clonotype: A read error may account for a junction end that differs from germline. This chain connects TRBV20-1 to TRBJ2-3; 11 bases are a match to TRBD2. CDR1 is DFQATT and CDR2 is SNEGSKA in the germline V gene (reference sequence). CDR3 size: 9 residues. Written as DNA, the CDR3 is TGCAGTGCTATTAGCGGGAGGGCTTTT. Protein: CSAISGRAF.

This clonotype turned up a few times. This chain connects TRBV5-1 to TRBJ2-2; 14 nucleotides align to TRBD2. Germline V CDR1 and CDR2: SGHRS, YFSETQ. V was clipped by 6 bases and J by 5 bases; unmatched bases: 3. There are 15 residues in the CDR3. Here the CDR3 reads CASKGTSGSTGELFF. CDR3 coding DNA: TGCGCCAGCAAAGGGACTAGCGGGAGTACCGGGGAGCTGTTTTTT. Filled out from reference TRBV5-1 and TRBJ2-2, the complete variable domain reads KAGVTQTPRYLIKTRGQQVTLSCSPISGHRSVSWYQQTPGQGLQFLFEYFSETQRNKGNFPGRFSGRQFSNSRSEMNVSTLELGDSALYLCASKGTSGSTGELFFGEGSRLTVL.

This chain joins TRBV12-3 or TRBV12-4 and TRBJ2-3, with D possibly matching TRBD2 (6 bases). V lost 1 base, J lost 2 bases, and 16 bases lay in between. This CDR3 region has 17 residues. DNA for the CDR3: TGTGCCAGCAGTTTAGGCGGGACTCGACGCCACACAGATACGCAGTATTTT. It translates to CASSLGGTRRHTDTQYF.

J is TRBJ2-7 and V is TRBV20-1; TRBD1 agrees at 9 bases. CDR1 is DFQATT and CDR2 is SNEGSKA in the germline V gene (reference sequence). This CDR3 has 15 residues. The J segment lost 1 base and the V segment lost 1 base, leaving 5 bases of the junction unmatched. The CDR3 DNA follows: TGCAGTGCTAGAGTGGGGGACAGGGTATCCTACGAGCAGTACTTC. This sequence encodes CSARVGDRVSYEQYF.

This clonotype was observed a handful of times. The J gene is TRBJ1-5, the V gene TRBV5-1; D remains unclear. This CDR3 comprises 15 residues. Germline CDR1 reads SGHRS; CDR2 reads YFSETQ. With 5 bases removed from V and 1 base from J, the gap between germline ends came to 13 bases. Here the CDR3 reads CASRREPTSNQPQHF. The CDR3 DNA sequence: TGCGCCAGCAGACGGGAACCTACCAGCAATCAGCCCCAGCATTTT.

V and J are TRBV11-2 and TRBJ2-7, with a weak D call TRBD2 (6 bases). There are 14 residues in the CDR3. Trimming stripped 2 bases from V and 5 bases from J, with 13 bases between. Looked up from germline, CDR1 is SGHAT and CDR2 is FQNNGV. This chain's CDR3 is CASSLFWEADEQYF. CDR3 bases: TGTGCCAGCAGCTTATTTTGGGAGGCGGACGAGCAGTACTTC.

The genes are TRBV5-1 and TRBJ2-1; TRBD2 matches 13 bases. The CDR3 has 16 amino acids. Germline loops: CDR1 SGHRS, CDR2 YFSETQ. Germline trimming cut 0 bases from V and 7 bases from J; bases unmatched to any gene: 4. The CDR3, as DNA: TGCGCCAGCAGCTTGGGCGGGACTAGCGGGACGAATGAGCAGTTCTTC. Amino acid sequence: CASSLGGTSGTNEQFF. Using reference TRBV5-1 and TRBJ2-1 for the parts outside the CDR3, the full variable domain is KAGVTQTPRYLIKTRGQQVTLSCSPISGHRSVSWYQQTPGQGLQFLFEYFSETQRNKGNFPGRFSGRQFSNSRSEMNVSTLELGDSALYLCASSLGGTSGTNEQFFGPGTRLTVL.

This sequence joins TRBV4-2 and TRBJ2-7; the D is unclear. Per germline, CDR1 LGHNA and CDR2 YNFKEQ. This CDR3 comprises 16 residues. The germline V and J ends were trimmed by 0 bases and 2 bases, with 14 bases remaining between them. CDR3 nucleotide sequence: TGTGCCAGCAGCCAAGATTGGGCTACGAGAACCTACGAGCAGTACTTC. Protein product: CASSQDWATRTYEQYF.

This clonotype was recorded a few times. Germline and junction disagree at one end, which may indicate a read error. The chain is built from TRBV5-1 and TRBJ2-7; D is possibly TRBD1 (5 bases). This CDR3 is built from 14 residues. Looked up from germline, CDR1 is SGHRS and CDR2 is YFSETQ. Here the CDR3 reads CASSVTASSYEQYF. The CDR3, as DNA: TGTGCCAGCAGTGTGACAGCCTCTTCCTACGAGCAGTACTTC.

The rearrangement links TRBV28 to TRBJ2-7; TRBD1 matches 8 bases. Germline loops: CDR1 MDHEN, CDR2 SYDVKM. The CDR3 is 14 residues long. The J segment lost 7 bases and the V segment lost 4 bases, leaving 9 bases of the junction unmatched. CDR3 protein: CASSSTGEREEQYF. The DNA for the CDR3 is TGTGCCAGCAGTTCGACAGGGGAGAGAGAGGAGCAGTACTTC. Full variable domain (missing parts from reference TRBV28 and TRBJ2-7): DVKVTQSSRYLVKRTGEKVFLECVQDMDHENMFWYRQDPGLGLRLIYFSYDVKMKEKGDIPEGYSVSREKKERFSLILESASTNQTSMYLCASSSTGEREEQYFGPGTRLTVT.

The rearrangement joins TRBV10-3 to TRBJ2-1, with 12 bases lining up with TRBD2. The CDR3 consists of 16 residues. V shed 5 bases, J shed 7 bases, and the junction held 9 bases outside the gene matches. Germline-derived CDR1 and CDR2 are ENHRY and SYGVKD. This CDR3 is CAISWGRTSGRNEQFF. The CDR3 region has the DNA TGTGCCATCAGTTGGGGGCGTACTAGCGGGAGGAATGAGCAGTTCTTC.

The chain carries TRBV20-1 and TRBJ2-1; 11 nucleotides line up with TRBD2. With V trimmed by 6 bases and J by 0 bases, 7 bases remained unmatched. CDR1 DFQATT and CDR2 SNEGSKA come from the germline V gene (reference sequence). The CDR3 is 16 residues long. The chain's CDR3 is CSAKASGRSSYNEQFF. As DNA, the CDR3 is TGCAGTGCGAAGGCTAGCGGGAGGAGCTCCTACAATGAGCAGTTCTTC.

The chain employs TRBV10-2 and TRBJ2-2, with 10 bases matching TRBD1. V trimming: 7 bases; J trimming: 0 bases; junction bases outside the gene matches: 8. CDR3 length: 17 amino acids. CDR1 WSHSY and CDR2 SAAADI come from the germline V gene. The CDR3 nucleotides are TGCGCCAGCACCGTGGACAGGGGGATATCGAACACCGGGGAGCTGTTTTTT. Residues: CASTVDRGISNTGELFF.

This sequence joins TRBV5-1 and TRBJ2-7; D gene ambiguous. Germline CDR1 reads SGHRS; CDR2 reads YFSETQ. Trimming pared 4 bases from V and 0 bases from J, leaving 8 bases between. This CDR3 comprises 13 residues. For the CDR3, the DNA is TGCGCCAGCAGCATAGACAACTCCTACGAGCAGTACTTC. Residues: CASSIDNSYEQYF.

J is TRBJ2-7 and V is TRBV9, with 7 bases aligning to TRBD2. Trimming took 2 bases from V and 7 from J; bases not matched to a gene: 9. CDR3 length: 14 residues. Per germline, CDR1 SGDLS and CDR2 YYNGEE. Written as DNA, the CDR3 is TGTGCCAGCAGCGTTTTAGCGGGTGCGGATGAGCAGTACTTC. Its protein is CASSVLAGADEQYF.

This clonotype rates as large. The rearrangement links TRBV4-1 to TRBJ2-1; TRBD2 is a possible D gene (6 bases). The CDR3 is made up of 15 amino acids. Deletions cut 5 bases from V and 3 bases from J, with 14 bases between. CDR1 is MGHRA and CDR2 is YSYEKL in the germline V gene. This CDR3 reads CASSYERAYYNEQFF. The CDR3 DNA reads as TGCGCCAGCAGCTACGAGCGGGCATACTACAATGAGCAGTTCTTC.

J is TRBJ2-7 and V is TRBV11-2; the D is unclear. Looked up from germline, CDR1 is SGHAT and CDR2 is FQNNGV. The CDR3 loop spans 14 amino acids. The V gene lost 0 bases and the J gene lost 3 bases, with 9 bases spanning the gap. DNA for the CDR3: TGTGCCAGCAGCTTAGATTTGGTGGGCTACGAGCAGTACTTC. This translates into CASSLDLVGYEQYF.

This clonotype was counted between two and nine times. The J gene is TRBJ1-4, the V gene TRBV28; D remains ambiguous. The length of the CDR3 is 14 residues. Germline V gene data show CDR1 as MDHEN and CDR2 as SYDVKM. Trimming took 2 bases from V and 6 from J, leaving 10 bases between them. In nucleotides, the CDR3 is TGTGCCAGCAGTTTAATGGTATCGGATGAAAAACTGTTTTTT. Amino acid sequence: CASSLMVSDEKLFF.

The table lists this clonotype with a few counts. The chain couples TRBV6-4 to TRBJ2-1; weak D call: TRBD2 (5 bases). V gave up 4 bases and J gave up 5 bases, with 9 bases separating them. This CDR3 has 13 amino acids. Germline CDR1 and CDR2: MRHNA and SNTAGT. The CDR3 reads CASSGTANNEQFF. The CDR3 DNA reads TGTGCCAGCAGTGGGACTGCGAACAATGAGCAGTTCTTC.

This clonotype came up once. The chain uses TRBV5-6 and TRBJ2-2; 7 bases map to TRBD1. Germline V gives CDR1 SGHDT, CDR2 YYEEEE. V shed 4 bases and J 7 bases; nucleotides not matched to a gene: 10. This CDR3 is 15 amino acids long. CDR3 sequence reads: CASSARQGVGGELFF. In nucleotides, the CDR3 is TGTGCCAGCAGCGCGAGACAGGGTGTCGGCGGGGAGCTGTTTTTT.

This clonotype was counted a few times. This sequence joins TRBV20-1 and TRBJ1-2; D not certain. With 0 bases removed from V and 7 bases from J, the gap between germline ends came to 6 bases. Germline CDR1 and CDR2: DFQATT and SNEGSKA (reference sequence). The CDR3 length is 11 residues. The CDR3 DNA sequence: TGCAGTGCTAGAGAAGCGCGTGGCTACACCTTC. It encodes CSAREARGYTF.

J is TRBJ2-1 and V is TRBV15; 8 bases agree with TRBD2. The CDR3 has 14 residues. Per germline, CDR1 LNHNV and CDR2 YYDKDF (reference sequence). Trimming at V came to 4 bases and at J to 7 bases, leaving 6 bases not matched to a gene. The CDR3 sequence is CATSKEREGNEQFF. DNA of the CDR3: TGTGCCACCAGCAAGGAACGGGAGGGGAATGAGCAGTTCTTC.

The V gene is TRBV24-1, the J gene TRBJ2-1, with 9 positions matching TRBD1. V lost 1 base to trimming and J lost 6 bases; unmatched junction nucleotides: 6. CDR1 and CDR2 (germline): KGHDR, SFDVKD. The CDR3 spans 16 residues. The CDR3 here is CATSDFRDRDRNEQFF. The CDR3 nucleotides are TGTGCCACCAGTGATTTCCGGGACAGGGATCGCAATGAGCAGTTCTTC.

A few counts support this clonotype. The genes are TRBV20-1 and TRBJ2-2; TRBD1 agrees at 10 bases. The CDR3 consists of 14 residues. Germline CDR1 DFQATT, CDR2 SNEGSKA (reference sequence). Unmatched junction bases numbered 4, after V lost 5 bases and J lost 4 bases. This chain's CDR3 is CSARTGGTTGELFF. The CDR3 nucleotides read TGCAGTGCTCGGACAGGGGGGACCACCGGGGAGCTGTTTTTT.

V gene TRBV7-9 combines with J gene TRBJ2-1; 9 nucleotides agree with TRBD2. The V gene end was trimmed by 6 bases and the J gene end by 6 bases; junction bases not matched to a gene: 12. Germline CDR1 SEHNR, CDR2 FQNEAQ (reference sequence). The CDR3 is 16 amino acids. CDR3 nucleotide sequence: TGTGCCAGCAGGGAGCTGGCCGGGACTAGCATCAATGAGCAGTTCTTC. This sequence encodes CASRELAGTSINEQFF.

The chain carries TRBV2 and TRBJ1-1; D not resolved. This CDR3 spans 14 amino acids. Per the germline V gene, CDR1 is SNHLY and CDR2 is FYNNEI. V gave up 0 bases and J gave up 5 bases, with 10 bases separating them. CDR3 loop: CASSEALRGTEAFF. The DNA for the CDR3 is TGTGCCAGCAGTGAAGCGCTTCGGGGTACTGAAGCTTTCTTT.

The chain uses TRBV15 and TRBJ2-3, with TRBD1 matching 7 bases. Germline values: CDR1 LNHNV, CDR2 YYDKDF (reference sequence). The CDR3 totals 13 residues. V lost 6 bases to trimming and J lost 5 bases; unmatched junction nucleotides: 5. In DNA, the CDR3 is TGTGCCACCAGATCGACAGGGAGAGATACGCAGTATTTT. Translation: CATRSTGRDTQYF.

This clonotype was detected once. The chain combines TRBV5-1 with TRBJ2-7, with D possibly matching TRBD2 (5 bases). The CDR3 consists of 13 residues. Trimming pared 0 bases from V and 6 bases from J, leaving 10 bases between. Germline loops: CDR1 SGHRS, CDR2 YFSETQ. The CDR3 region has the DNA TGCGCCAGCAGCTTGGACGGGGAGAGCGAGCAGTACTTC. It yields the protein CASSLDGESEQYF.